Described below is a single T cell receptor beta chain sequence and its context. Its antigen has not been determined. No quality values exist for individual bases; no much larger clone is one base distant. The germline V gene (reference sequence) provides CDR1 SEHNR and CDR2 FQNEAQ. Including the terminal cysteine and phenylalanine, the CDR3 comprises 12 residues. Of all the DNA, just the CDR3 is kept, 36 bases in frame from base 1. Cut back by 3 bases and 7 bases, the V and J ends lie 9 bases apart. The protocol used for the library was the immunoSEQ multiplex PCR assay. TCRdb holds this immuneACCESS table with in-frame rearrangements only. Some clones are missing; in checked studies, unresolved V genes explain under half, and the rest has no known cause. The sample table lists approximately 87,000 clones, roughly 95% of them with a count of one. About 0.3% of the sample is taken by the ten largest.

This record belongs to a study of technical replicates of blood from several donors (TCRdb year 2017). The sample was T cells isolated from PBMCs. The sequence was obtained from a human donor in good health. The rearranged segments are TRBV7-9 and TRBJ1-1; too little of a D gene remains to name it. For the CDR3, the sequence is CASSLRDGEAFF. The sequenced DNA: TGTGCCAGCAGCTTGCGGGATGGTGAAGCTTTCTTT.